These T cell receptor beta chains were read from a single sample in a study of control samples from healthy donors and cancer patients. Sequencing was performed with immunoSEQ multiplex PCR; in TCRdb, only in-frame clones are kept and a portion is missing. The sample consists of about 140,000 clones, roughly 94% of them appearing once. The sample comprised blood. All receptors derive from a man aged 35 to 55 in good health. Both conserved end residues are part of each CDR3. The order of the fields is clone size, V gene, D gene, J gene, CDR3 protein, CDR3 DNA. D genes are given only for firm matches. Not every row has a clone size; where given, it reads once, few, many or a size class.

-	TRBV19	-	TRBJ1-1	CASSRGTEALNTEAFF	TGTGCCAGTAGTCGCGGGACGGAAGCTTTGAACACTGAAGCTTTCTTT
-	TRBV27	-	TRBJ1-1	CASSLFSSPSGAFF	TGTGCCAGCAGTTTATTCTCCAGTCCTTCGGGAGCTTTCTTT
-	TRBV10-1	-	TRBJ1-1	CASSERGTTGNTEAFF	TGCGCCAGCAGTGAGAGGGGGACGACAGGGAACACTGAAGCTTTCTTT
-	TRBV9	-	TRBJ2-5	CASSSAETQYF	TGTGCCAGCAGCTCTGCAGAGACCCAGTACTTC
-	TRBV7-3	TRBD1	TRBJ2-1	CASSYDRGNEQFF	TGTGCCAGCAGTTATGACAGGGGGAATGAGCAGTTCTTC
-	TRBV4-1	TRBD2	TRBJ2-3	CASSLDLGGGASDTQYF	TGCGCCAGCAGCCTGGACCTCGGCGGGGGGGCGTCCGATACGCAGTATTTT
-	TRBV19	-	TRBJ1-2	CASSIQGGYTF	TGTGCCAGTAGTATTCAGGGTGGCTACACCTTC
-	TRBV4-3	TRBD1	TRBJ1-6	CASSPEAGQGPTSPLHF	TGCGCCAGCAGCCCCGAAGCAGGACAGGGACCGACTTCACCCCTCCACTTT
-	TRBV13	-	TRBJ1-1	CASSFPSLNTEAFF	TGTGCCAGCAGCTTCCCTAGTTTGAACACTGAAGCTTTCTTT
-	TRBV9	TRBD1	TRBJ2-7	CASSPYAGTEHEQYF	TGTGCCAGCAGCCCGTACGCCGGGACAGAACACGAGCAGTACTTC
-	TRBV6-5	-	TRBJ1-2	CASSYSTEIYGYTF	TGTGCCAGCAGTTACTCGACGGAGATCTATGGCTACACCTTC
-	TRBV10-3	-	TRBJ1-2	CAISESVALLDGYTF	TGTGCCATCAGTGAGTCGGTAGCCCTTTTGGATGGCTACACCTTC
-	TRBV3-1/TRBV3-2	-	TRBJ1-1	CASSQGVRSNTEAFF	TGTGCCAGCAGCCAAGGTGTCAGGTCGAACACTGAAGCTTTCTTT
-	TRBV7-9	-	TRBJ2-6	CASSPPDSLISGANVLTF	TGTGCCAGCAGCCCCCCGGACAGCCTGATCTCTGGGGCCAACGTCCTGACTTTC
-	TRBV4-1	-	TRBJ1-5	CASRLTGSNQPQHF	TGCGCCAGCAGATTAACAGGGTCCAATCAGCCCCAGCATTTT
-	TRBV4-1	-	TRBJ2-2	CASSQALGVTGELFF	TGCGCCAGCAGCCAAGCCCTAGGGGTTACCGGGGAGCTGTTTTTT
-	TRBV7-2	-	TRBJ1-1	CASSLQGYTEAFF	TGTGCCAGCAGCTTACAGGGCTACACTGAAGCTTTCTTT
-	TRBV7-9	-	TRBJ1-3	CASSFQGTVTGNTIYF	TGTGCCAGCAGCTTCCAGGGAACCGTCACCGGAAACACCATATATTTT
-	TRBV27	-	TRBJ2-2	CASSRSSTGELFF	TGTGCCAGCAGTCGGTCTAGCACCGGGGAGCTGTTTTTT
-	TRBV5-4	TRBD1	TRBJ1-1	CASSKPTGGNTEAFF	TGTGCCAGCAGCAAACCGACAGGGGGGAACACTGAAGCTTTCTTT
-	TRBV10-1	-	TRBJ2-1	CATSRALYNEQFF	TGCGCCACGAGCCGAGCGCTATACAATGAGCAGTTCTTC
-	TRBV5-6	-	TRBJ2-5	CASSLRVPQETQYF	TGTGCCAGCAGCTTGAGGGTACCGCAAGAGACCCAGTACTTC
-	TRBV6-5	-	TRBJ2-5	CASSYGPLETQYF	TGTGCCAGCAGTTACGGGCCATTGGAGACCCAGTACTTC
-	TRBV24-1	-	TRBJ2-1	CATSDLEGHNEQFF	TGTGCCACCAGTGATTTGGAAGGGCACAATGAGCAGTTCTTC
-	TRBV4-2	TRBD2	TRBJ2-4	CASSQAGTSGQNIQYF	TGTGCCAGCAGCCAAGCCGGGACTAGCGGCCAAAACATTCAGTACTTC
-	TRBV9	-	TRBJ1-3	CASSPSGNTIYF	TGTGCCAGCAGCCCCAGTGGAAACACCATATATTTT
-	TRBV6-5	-	TRBJ2-6	CASRVSSSGANVLTF	TGTGCCAGCAGAGTTAGCTCCTCTGGGGCCAACGTCCTGACTTTC
-	TRBV24-1	TRBD2	TRBJ2-3	CATSDFSGSTDTQYF	TGTGCCACCAGTGATTTTAGCGGGAGCACAGATACGCAGTATTTT
-	TRBV19	-	TRBJ1-2	CASTTPGLYYYGYTF	TGTGCCAGTACTACACCGGGACTCTACTACTATGGCTACACCTTC
-	TRBV11-3	-	TRBJ2-1	CASSGRGSNEQFF	TGTGCCAGCTCTGGCAGGGGAAGCAATGAGCAGTTCTTC
-	TRBV30	-	TRBJ1-1	CAWRGRGTEAFF	TGTGCCTGGAGAGGCAGGGGCACTGAAGCTTTCTTT
-	TRBV5-1	TRBD2	TRBJ2-1	CASSVREIRDEQFF	TGCGCCAGCAGCGTGCGGGAGATCCGGGATGAGCAGTTCTTC
-	TRBV6-2/TRBV6-3	-	TRBJ2-7	CASRPDRTILYEQYF	TGTGCCAGCAGACCTGACAGGACCATCTTATACGAGCAGTACTTC
-	TRBV7-9	-	TRBJ2-3	CASSLARAPGPDTQYF	TGTGCCAGCAGCTTAGCAAGGGCCCCCGGCCCAGATACGCAGTATTTT
-	TRBV10-3	-	TRBJ1-2	CAISYREDYGYTF	TGTGCCATCAGTTACAGGGAGGACTATGGCTACACCTTC
-	TRBV6-5	TRBD1	TRBJ2-3	CASSTGAQYF	TGTGCCAGCAGTACAGGGGCGCAGTATTTT
-	TRBV7-8	TRBD2	TRBJ2-1	CASIKREGRNEQFF	TGTGCCAGCATAAAGCGGGAGGGCCGGAATGAGCAGTTCTTC
-	TRBV30	-	TRBJ1-5	CAWSATRGGGNQPQHF	TGTGCCTGGAGTGCGACCCGGGGGGGCGGCAATCAGCCCCAGCATTTT
-	TRBV28	-	TRBJ2-7	CASSPLRGIHYEQYF	TGTGCCAGCAGTCCCCTGAGGGGGATTCACTACGAGCAGTACTTC
-	TRBV30	TRBD2	TRBJ2-2	CAQTSGTGELFF	TGTGCCCAAACTAGCGGCACCGGGGAGCTGTTTTTT
once	TRBV7-8	-	TRBJ1-1	CASSRDRLVTEAFF	TGTGCCAGCAGTCGAGACAGGTTGGTGACTGAAGCTTTCTTT
-	TRBV5-5	-	TRBJ1-1	CASTMGVNTEAFF	TGTGCCAGCACCATGGGGGTGAACACTGAAGCTTTCTTT
-	TRBV5-6	-	TRBJ2-5	CASSLELGEETQYF	TGTGCCAGCAGCTTGGAATTGGGGGAAGAGACCCAGTACTTC
-	TRBV25-1	TRBD1	TRBJ1-5	CASSAGGRQPQHF	TGTGCCAGCAGTGCAGGGGGCCGTCAGCCCCAGCATTTT
once	TRBV24-1	-	TRBJ1-5	CATSRGSGQPQHF	TGTGCCACCAGTCGGGGGTCGGGTCAGCCCCAGCATTTT
-	TRBV24-1	-	TRBJ2-5	CATSGFREETQYF	TGTGCCACCAGTGGATTCAGGGAAGAGACCCAGTACTTC
-	TRBV10-3	-	TRBJ1-5	CAISPGPVQPQHF	TGTGCCATCAGCCCGGGCCCTGTCCAGCCCCAGCATTTT
-	TRBV25-1	-	TRBJ1-1	CASSVLGGRGAFF	TGTGCCAGCAGCGTACTAGGGGGAAGAGGAGCTTTCTTT